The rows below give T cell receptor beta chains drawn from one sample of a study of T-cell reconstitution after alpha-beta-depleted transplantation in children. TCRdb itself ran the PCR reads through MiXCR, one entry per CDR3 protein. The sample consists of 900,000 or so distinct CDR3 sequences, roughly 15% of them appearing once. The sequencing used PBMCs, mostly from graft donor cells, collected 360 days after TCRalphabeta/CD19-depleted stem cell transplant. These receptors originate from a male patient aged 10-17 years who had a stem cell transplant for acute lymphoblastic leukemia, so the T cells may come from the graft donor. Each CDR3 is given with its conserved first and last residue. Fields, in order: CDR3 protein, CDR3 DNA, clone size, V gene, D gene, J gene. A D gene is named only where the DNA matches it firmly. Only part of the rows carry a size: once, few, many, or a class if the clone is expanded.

CASSIDTRSTDTQYF TGTGCCAGTAGTATAGATACCAGAAGCACAGATACGCAGTATTTT NA TRBV19 NA TRBJ2-3
CASSAPGPPYEQYF TGTGCCAGCAGTGCCCCCGGCCCTCCCTACGAGCAGTACTTC few TRBV6-4 NA TRBJ2-7
CSAGSYGVTDTQYF TGCAGTGCTGGCTCATATGGGGTTACAGATACGCAGTATTTT NA TRBV20-1 NA TRBJ2-3
CASSPTGQYEQYF TGTGCCAGCTCACCCACGGGACAGTACGAGCAGTACTTC many TRBV18 TRBD1 TRBJ2-7
CASSLPGPGQKDSNQPQHF TGCGCCAGCAGCCTTCCAGGCCCCGGGCAGAAGGATAGCAATCAGCCCCAGCATTTT NA TRBV4-1 NA TRBJ1-5
CASSRTSGSFVEQFF TGTGCCAGCAGTAGGACTAGCGGGAGCTTCGTTGAGCAGTTCTTC few TRBV12-3/TRBV12-4 TRBD2 TRBJ2-1
CASSLVNSLETQYF TGTGCCAGCAGCTTAGTCAACAGTTTGGAGACCCAGTACTTC NA TRBV7-2 NA TRBJ2-5
CSVEEPAYEQYF TGCAGCGTTGAAGAGCCTGCCTACGAGCAGTACTTC NA TRBV29-1 NA TRBJ2-7
CSAVPWTDEQFF TGCAGTGCTGTACCCTGGACCGATGAGCAGTTCTTC NA TRBV20-1 NA TRBJ2-1
CASSLGWTSGTLGGETQYF TGTGCCAGCAGCTTGGGTTGGACTAGCGGGACCCTCGGGGGAGAGACCCAGTACTTC few TRBV5-4 TRBD2 TRBJ2-5
CSALGLTWGEQFF TGCAGTGCTCTCGGACTTACGTGGGGTGAGCAGTTCTTC NA TRBV20-1 NA TRBJ2-1
CSVEGGRQGVTDTQYF TGCAGCGTTGAAGGGGGACGTCAAGGGGTCACAGATACGCAGTATTTT many TRBV29-1 NA TRBJ2-3
CASSRQGAFVHYSGNTIYF TGTGCCAGCAGCAGACAGGGAGCATTCGTACATTACTCTGGAAACACCATATATTTT few TRBV14 TRBD1 TRBJ1-3
CAISGPWGTDTQYF TGTGCCATCAGTGGCCCTTGGGGCACAGATACGCAGTATTTT few TRBV10-3 NA TRBJ2-3
CASSLVGQRVGYTEAFF TGTGCCAGCAGCTTAGTAGGACAACGGGTAGGGTACACTGAAGCTTTCTTT NA TRBV7-8 NA TRBJ1-1
CASSSNGATFNEKLFF TGTGCCAGCTCGTCTAACGGAGCTACGTTTAATGAAAAACTGTTTTTT many TRBV18 NA TRBJ1-4